The 4 T cell receptor beta chains given below trace back to one sample, sequenced in a study of blood T cell repertoires in COVID-19. Clones were read by immunoSEQ multiplex PCR, and TCRdb kept only the in-frame ones, dropping some. The sample holds roughly 190,000 clones; 70% to 90% are singletons and the top ten take less than 7.5%. Sequencing input: peripheral blood. The receptors come from a middle-aged woman who had recovered from COVID-19.

This chain connects TRBV4-2 to TRBJ2-6; a weak D match, TRBD1 (5 bases). This CDR3 comprises 15 residues. Germline values: CDR1 LGHNA, CDR2 YNFKEQ. Trimming took 3 bases from V and 0 from J, leaving 6 bases between them. CDR3 in DNA: TGTGCCAGCAGCCAGGGGCGCTCTGGGGCCAACGTCCTGACTTTC. This encodes CASSQGRSGANVLTF.

This clone was counted once. V is TRBV15 and J is TRBJ1-3, with 8 bases lining up with TRBD1. Germline trimming cut 0 bases from V and 4 bases from J; bases unmatched to any gene: 8. Germline V gives CDR1 LNHNV, CDR2 YYDKDF (reference sequence). This CDR3 has 17 residues. The CDR3 bases are TGTGCCACCAGCAGAGATTGGCAGGGGGCAGGCGGAAACACCATATATTTT. Residues: CATSRDWQGAGGNTIYF.

The V and J genes are TRBV2 and TRBJ2-1; D is possibly TRBD2 (5 bases). Germline lookup yields CDR1 SNHLY and CDR2 FYNNEI. The CDR3 has 18 residues. Trimming removed 0 bases from V and 0 bases from J, with 15 bases in between. CDR3 loop: CASSEALSGSSSYNEQFF. CDR3 bases: TGTGCCAGCAGTGAAGCCCTGAGCGGTTCGAGCTCCTACAATGAGCAGTTCTTC.

The count of this clone is one. The rearrangement links TRBV29-1 to TRBJ2-1; 9 bases map to TRBD2. Germline V gives CDR1 SQVTM, CDR2 ANQGSEA. With V trimmed by 3 bases and J by 7 bases, 7 bases remained unmatched. This CDR3 is built from 14 residues. The CDR3 region is CSVDSTSGVNEQFF. The CDR3 nucleotides read TGCAGCGTTGATTCGACTAGCGGTGTGAATGAGCAGTTCTTC.